This TCR beta chain emerged from a study of cytomegalovirus exposure and HLA in healthy donors. Findings of the study overall: High sensitivity and specificity were reportedly achieved when the classifier diagnosed cytomegalovirus status.

Per germline, CDR1 SGHAT and CDR2 FQNNGV. CDR3 size: 14 residues. Trimming removed 2 bases from V and 2 bases from J; junction bases left unmatched: 1. In the case of this clone: Its antigen is unknown.

Primers: 60 Vbeta forward and 13 Jbeta reverse. Profiled with immunoSEQ multiplex PCR; TCRdb holds only in-frame clones, not every one. The listing contains over 150,000 clones. The source of this sequence is a boy between 10 and 17 years old in good health and CMV-seronegative. Sequenced material: PBMCs. This chain uses TRBV11-2 with TRBJ2-3, with 7 nucleotides matching TRBD2. DNA for the CDR3: TGTGCCAGCAGCTTAAGGGACTACACAGATACGCAGTATTTT. As protein: CASSLRDYTDTQYF. The full variable domain, completed using reference TRBV11-2 and TRBJ2-3, is EAGVAQSPRYKIIEKRQSVAFWCNPISGHATLYWYQQILGQGPKLLIQFQNNGVVDDSQLPKDRFSAERLKGVDSTLKIQPAKLEDSAVYLCASSLRDYTDTQYFGPGTRLTVL.